This is a list of T cell receptor beta chains from one sample in a study of brain T cells in children with intractable seizures. Assay: immunoSEQ multiplex PCR; the TCRdb copy retains only in-frame clones and omits some. The data contain approximately 330,000 clones, more than 85% of them seen just once; the ten biggest clones take up 5% to 7%. The material sequenced was peripheral blood, taken about 5 months after surgery. These receptors originate from a boy under two years old with tuberous sclerosis and intractable seizures. The CDR3 runs from the conserved cysteine through the conserved F or W. A D gene is named only where the DNA matches it firmly. For some rows the clone size is stated as once, few or many, or as a class when expanded; others skip it.

>TRBV5-1|TRBJ1-1|NA|NA
CASSLVSANTEAFF
TGCGCCAGCAGCTTGGTGTCGGCGAACACTGAAGCTTTCTTT
>TRBV25-1|TRBJ1-2|NA|NA
CASSYRGDSDGYTF
TGTGCCAGCTCATACCGAGGAGACAGTGATGGCTACACCTTC
>TRBV5-4|TRBJ1-4|TRBD1|NA
CASSLTGEEKLFF
TGTGCCAGCAGCTTGACAGGGGAAGAAAAACTGTTTTTT
>TRBV4-2|TRBJ2-5|NA|NA
CASSQDYGTKQETQYF
TGTGCCAGCAGCCAAGATTACGGGACCAAACAAGAGACCCAGTACTTC
>TRBV5-6|TRBJ2-6|NA|NA
CASSLVAGANVLTF
TGTGCCAGCAGCTTGGTGGCCGGGGCCAACGTCCTGACTTTC
>TRBV6-5|TRBJ1-4|NA|NA
CASMRSAFEKLFF
TGTGCTTCTATGAGAAGTGCCTTTGAAAAACTGTTTTTT
>TRBV19|TRBJ2-1|NA|NA
CASSMARGSYNEQFF
TGTGCCAGTAGTATGGCCAGGGGTTCCTACAATGAGCAGTTCTTC
>TRBV7-3|TRBJ2-1|TRBD2|NA
CASKAAGGSSDEQFF
TGTGCCAGCAAAGCAGCGGGAGGGAGTTCTGATGAGCAGTTCTTC
>TRBV6-5|TRBJ2-3|NA|NA
CASTERLVTDTQYF
TGTGCCAGCACCGAACGTCTAGTAACAGATACGCAGTATTTT
>TRBV28|TRBJ2-7|NA|NA
CASSTLDGWLRQGPSYEQYF
TGTGCCAGCAGTACCCTCGATGGATGGCTACGGCAGGGGCCCTCCTACGAGCAGTACTTC
>TRBV5-4|TRBJ2-5|NA|NA
CASSGSLQETQYF
TGTGCCAGCAGCGGGAGTCTCCAAGAGACCCAGTACTTC
>TRBV18|TRBJ2-1|TRBD2|NA
CASSPQLAESSYNEQFF
TGTGCCAGCTCGCCCCAACTAGCGGAGAGCTCCTACAATGAGCAGTTCTTC
>TRBV29-1|TRBJ2-3|TRBD1|NA
CSVVGGRSFTDTQYF
TGCAGCGTTGTAGGGGGCCGGTCCTTCACAGATACGCAGTATTTT
>TRBV19|TRBJ2-2|NA|NA
CASGRQNTGELFF
TGTGCCAGTGGGAGACAGAACACCGGGGAGCTGTTTTTT
>TRBV27|TRBJ1-1|NA|once
CASSFHGGGTQQEAFF
TGTGCCAGCAGTTTCCACGGTGGGGGGACCCAACAAGAAGCTTTCTTT